This T cell receptor (beta chain) was observed in a study of T cells in Graves' hyperthyroidism and ophthalmopathy. Amplified TCR beta CDR3 regions derived from RNA transcripts. TCR CDR3 underwent first-round RT-PCR with the HTBI primer set. TCRdb itself ran the multiplex PCR reads through MiXCR, one entry per CDR3 protein. Of roughly 700,000 distinct CDR3 sequences listed, 11% to 15% are singletons. This clonotype was found a few times. Trimming cost V 4 bases and J 6 bases; bases outside gene matches: 8. The CDR3 spans 15 residues. The germline gives CDR1 LNHDA, CDR2 SQIVND (reference sequence). The clonotype originates from a woman aged 18-29 years with Graves' hyperthyroidism. Sequenced material: blood. The chain joins TRBV19 to TRBJ2-1, with 8 nucleotides matching TRBD1. CDR3 DNA sequence: TGTGCCAGTAGTAGATTCGGACAGGGAGCCAATGAGCAGTTCTTC. Translated: CASSRFGQGANEQFF.